This TCR beta chain was captured in a study of T cells in Graves' hyperthyroidism and ophthalmopathy. The CDR3 has 19 amino acids. The germline CDR1 and CDR2 sequences are SNHLY and FYNNEI. Trimming took 6 bases from V and 3 from J; bases not matched to a gene: 20. This clonotype was observed many times. Hyperthyroidism in the patients, aged 18 to 65, was newly diagnosed and under 2 months in duration. Lactation, pregnancy, other autoimmune disease or uncontrolled infection excluded patients. From RNA transcripts, TCR beta CDR3 regions were amplified. The primer set for the first-round RT-PCR of the TCR CDR3 was HTBI. Using its own MiXCR run on the multiplex PCR reads, TCRdb lists one record per CDR3 protein. Of hundreds of thousands of distinct CDR3 sequences detected, approximately 13% appear once; the ten largest clones hold 9% to 9.5%.

This TCR came from a woman younger than 35 with Graves' hyperthyroidism. Sequencing was performed on blood. The chain is built from TRBV2 and TRBJ2-1, with 7 bases aligning to TRBD1. The CDR3 bases are TGTGCCAGCAGGGATTACGGGACAGCCGCAAGTAAGGTCTACAATGAGCAGTTCTTC. This gives the protein CASRDYGTAASKVYNEQFF.